The T cell receptor beta chain under discussion was sequenced for a study of identical twins. This CDR3 region has 16 residues. CDR1 and CDR2 (germline): SGDLS, YYNGEE. V was shortened by 2 bases and J by 0 bases, with 12 bases between the two germline ends. Via MiXCR, TCRdb re-called the 5' RACE reads, giving one row per CDR3 protein. Of roughly 260,000 distinct CDR3 sequences listed, around 15% were seen once; the top ten hold approximately 8.2%. The genes are TRBV9 and TRBJ2-1, with D perhaps matching TRBD1 (6 bases). The sequence derives from a young woman in good health. The sample consisted of memory (CD45RO+) T cells sorted from blood. CDR3 DNA sequence: TGTGCCAGCAGCGTTACAGGGTCCTCCTCCTACAATGAGCAGTTCTTC. Its translation: CASSVTGSSSYNEQFF.